Below are 4 T cell receptor beta chains sequenced from a single sample in a study of blood T cells in healthy people across ages. Combining a sample-barcoded 5' primer with a J-beta primer mix, a second PCR ran for about 7 to 12 cycles. TCRdb re-analysed the 5' RACE reads in MiXCR, keeping a single row per CDR3 protein. In the table there are 850,000 to 950,000 distinct CDR3 sequences, 29% of which are singletons. The material sequenced was blood. These receptors were taken from a woman over 75 in good health.

CDR3: CAWTYKRAGELFF. CDR3 in DNA: TGTGCCTGGACCTACAAGAGGGCCGGGGAGCTGTTTTTT. The chain couples TRBV30 to TRBJ2-2; the D gene is possibly TRBD2 (5 bases). The V gene lost 4 bases and the J gene lost 6 bases, with 12 bases spanning the gap. CDR1 is GTSNPN, CDR2 SVGIG, per germline (reference sequence). This CDR3 comprises 13 residues.

Concerning this clonotype itself: This may be a read error, as it is one base from a much larger clone. This chain uses TRBV7-2 with TRBJ1-2; no definite D call. Trimming pared 1 base from V and 2 bases from J, leaving 8 bases between. Germline CDR1 SGHTA, CDR2 FQGNSA. There are 14 residues in the CDR3. The CDR3, as DNA: TGTGCCAGCAGCTTAGATCCGACCAACTATGGCTACACCTTC. Protein sequence: CASSLDPTNYGYTF.

The DNA for the CDR3 is TGTGCCACCTCTACCAACCGAGATGAAAAACTGTTTTTT. It codes for CATSTNRDEKLFF. The chain recombines TRBV2 with TRBJ1-4; no definite D call. V shed 10 bases and J shed 6 bases, with 15 bases lying between them. This CDR3 region has 13 residues. Germline V gene sequence: CDR1 SNHLY, CDR2 FYNNEI.

Concerning this clonotype: It may be a read error: a sequence one base away is much more abundant. The chain combines TRBV11-2 with TRBJ2-1; no definite D call. TRBJ2-7 matches the DNA end more closely, so the J call is doubtful. CDR1 and CDR2 (germline): SGHAT, FQNNGV. The CDR3 is made up of 14 amino acids. The CDR3 DNA follows: TGTGCCAGCAGCTCCCTCCGCTCCTACAATGAGCAGTACTTC. Encoded protein: CASSSLRSYNEQYF.